Below, 25 T cell receptor beta chains from the same sample are listed, as sequenced in a study of CXCR3-negative and CXCR3-positive naive CD8 T cells. Each TRB cDNA library was prepared by 5' RACE (with UMI labels). Reanalyzing the 5' RACE reads, TCRdb keeps one entry per CDR3 protein, without DNA. The listing contains 40,000 to 45,000 distinct CDR3 sequences. Sequencing was carried out using naive CXCR3- CD8+ T cells from blood. This sample's subset: CD45RO-CCR7+CD27+CD95- naive CD8+ T cells lacking CXCR3 (TNR3-). These receptors were obtained from a human donor in good health. Some clones in this sample may be carry-over from other donors' samples.

V is TRBV7-8 and J is TRBJ2-3. CDR3 length: 15 residues. Germline V gives CDR1 SGHVS, CDR2 FQNEAQ. CDR3 sequence reads: CASSLLATGTDTQYF.

The J gene is TRBJ2-2, the V gene TRBV4-3; no DNA is available, so the TRBD2 call from TCRdb remains unchecked. Germline V gives CDR1 LGHNA, CDR2 YSLEER. The CDR3 extends over 21 amino acids. The CDR3: CASSQDLPGLAGGPHTGELFF.

This chain uses TRBV4-2 with TRBJ2-7; TCRdb calls TRBD1, which cannot be checked without DNA. The germline V gene encodes CDR1 LGHNA and CDR2 YNFKEQ. This CDR3 spans 15 amino acids. The CDR3 is CASSQEVQGAYEQYF.

This chain connects TRBV7-6 to TRBJ2-7. Per the germline V gene, CDR1 is SGHVS and CDR2 is FNYEAQ. The CDR3 runs 14 residues. The CDR3: CASSYSGSSYEQYF.

The chain couples TRBV29-1 to TRBJ2-1; TCRdb selects TRBD1, and the lack of DNA leaves this call unchecked. The CDR3 consists of 13 residues. Germline lookup yields CDR1 SQVTM and CDR2 ANQGSEA. The CDR3 spells CSVSVGGYNEQFF.

The chain recombines TRBV28 with TRBJ1-1; lacking DNA, the TRBD1 call made by TCRdb goes unchecked. Germline loops: CDR1 MDHEN, CDR2 SYDVKM. This CDR3 is 17 amino acids long. CDR3 residues: CASSTYFLQGLNTEAFF.

The gene calls are TRBV27 and TRBJ2-7; TCRdb returns TRBD1, unconfirmable since there is no DNA. This CDR3 is built from 13 residues. Germline CDR1 and CDR2: MNHEY and SMNVEV (reference sequence). The CDR3 here is CASGQLNSYEQYF.

This chain uses TRBV20-1 with TRBJ2-3; the D call of TRBD1 rests on TCRdb alone, since no DNA is present to check it. Germline V CDR1 and CDR2: DFQATT, SNEGSKA (reference sequence). This CDR3 comprises 18 residues. The CDR3 spells CSGEGQERRGASTDTQYF.

Judged by frequency, this clonotype is medium-sized (0.01 to 0.1%). This sequence joins TRBV10-1 and TRBJ1-2. CDR1 WNHNN and CDR2 SYGVQD come from the germline V gene (reference sequence). The CDR3 runs to 15 residues. This CDR3 reads CASSDSTSGLYGYTF.

This chain joins TRBV28 and TRBJ2-5; there is no DNA to check the TCRdb D call of TRBD2. The CDR3 length is 16 residues. Germline V gives CDR1 MDHEN, CDR2 SYDVKM. The CDR3 spells CASSRIAGGYQETQYF.

This chain connects TRBV7-9 to TRBJ2-7; checking the TCRdb D call of TRBD2 is not possible without DNA. The CDR3 is made up of 12 amino acids. The V gene's germline CDR1 is SEHNR and CDR2 FQNEAQ (reference sequence). CDR3 protein: CASSWAQDEQYF.

This chain connects TRBV20-1 to TRBJ2-7. Germline V CDR1 and CDR2: DFQATT, SNEGSKA (reference sequence). The CDR3 is 16 amino acids. The CDR3 sequence is CSASATIKGDSYEQYF.

The J gene is TRBJ2-2, the V gene TRBV29-1. Germline-derived CDR1 and CDR2 are SQVTM and ANQGSEA. CDR3 length: 12 residues. The CDR3 reads CSVVTGAGELFF.

The V gene is TRBV5-4, the J gene TRBJ2-5. This CDR3 has 14 amino acids. Germline-derived CDR1 and CDR2 are SGHNT and YYREEE (reference sequence). The CDR3 spells CASSLRGYQETQYF. Filled out from reference TRBV5-4 and TRBJ2-5, the complete variable domain reads ETGVTQSPTHLIKTRGQQVTLRCSSQSGHNTVSWYQQALGQGPQFIFQYYREEENGRGNFPPRFSGLQFPNYSSELNVNALELDDSALYLCASSLRGYQETQYFGPGTRLLVL.

This chain joins TRBV12-3 or TRBV12-4 and TRBJ2-1; TCRdb's D call, TRBD1, is unchecked because there is no DNA. This CDR3 has 15 amino acids. CDR3 residues: CASSLAGGHYNEQFF.

The rearrangement uses TRBV28 and TRBJ2-7; TCRdb's D gene call, TRBD1, goes unchecked for lack of DNA. The CDR3 runs to 14 residues. Germline CDR1 and CDR2: MDHEN and SYDVKM. The CDR3 loop is CASSYRVTSYEQYF.

V gene TRBV11-3 combines with J gene TRBJ2-7; TCRdb calls TRBD1, which cannot be checked without DNA. This CDR3 comprises 15 residues. Germline values: CDR1 SGHNT, CDR2 YENEEA. The CDR3: CASSSTGTGDDEQYF. Filled out from reference TRBV11-3 and TRBJ2-7, the complete variable domain reads EAGVVQSPRYKIIEKKQPVAFWCNPISGHNTLYWYLQNLGQGPELLIRYENEEAVDDSQLPKDRFSAERLKGVDSTLKIQPAELGDSAVYLCASSSTGTGDDEQYFGPGTRLTVT.

The V gene is TRBV10-3, the J gene TRBJ1-5. This CDR3 spans 15 amino acids. CDR1 is ENHRY, CDR2 SYGVKD, per germline. CDR3 residues: CAISEAGPVGQPQHF.

The V and J genes are TRBV6-5 and TRBJ2-7; TCRdb calls TRBD1, which cannot be checked without DNA. CDR3 length: 14 amino acids. Looked up from germline, CDR1 is MNHEY and CDR2 is SVGAGI. The CDR3 here is CASSYGDSSYEQYF.

This chain uses TRBV6-5 with TRBJ2-7; TCRdb picks TRBD1, but there is no DNA to check that call. The germline gives CDR1 MNHEY, CDR2 SVGAGI. The CDR3 contains 14 residues. The CDR3: CATSGAGGLGEQYF.

CDR3 loop: CASSAQVYEQYF. The rearrangement uses TRBV25-1 and TRBJ2-7. This CDR3 has 12 residues. The germline CDR1 and CDR2 sequences are MGHDK and SYGVNS.

The CDR3 region is CASSFPENSGGAADTQYF. The chain combines TRBV7-2 with TRBJ2-3; the D call from TCRdb, TRBD2, cannot be confirmed without DNA. From germline, CDR1 is SGHTA and CDR2 FQGNSA. The length of the CDR3 is 18 residues. The full variable domain, its missing parts supplied by reference TRBV7-2 and TRBJ2-3, is GAGVSQSPSNKVTEKGKDVELRCDPISGHTALYWYRQSLGQGLEFLIYFQGNSAPDKSGLPSDRFSAERTGGSVSTLTIQRTQQEDSAVYLCASSFPENSGGAADTQYFGPGTRLTVL.

V gene TRBV5-5 combines with J gene TRBJ1-1. Per germline, CDR1 SGHKS and CDR2 YYEKEE (reference sequence). The CDR3 is made up of 13 amino acids. The CDR3: CASSFSPNTEAFF.

The chain employs TRBV29-1 and TRBJ2-2; the D call of TRBD1 rests on TCRdb alone, since no DNA is present to check it. CDR1 is SQVTM and CDR2 is ANQGSEA in the germline V gene. The CDR3 sequence is 15 residues long. CDR3 residues: CSVVGAGPSTGELFF.

V gene TRBV25-1 combines with J gene TRBJ1-1. This CDR3 contains 12 residues. Per germline, CDR1 MGHDK and CDR2 SYGVNS. CDR3 region: CASSVVNTEAFF.